The 32 T cell receptor beta chains below come from one sample, sequenced in a study of cytomegalovirus exposure and HLA in healthy donors. Sequencing was performed with immunoSEQ multiplex PCR; in TCRdb, only in-frame clones are kept and a portion is missing. The sample carries about 140,000 clones, roughly four fifths recorded once. The sequencing input was PBMCs. Receptor source: a woman aged 25-40 years in good health and CMV-seronegative.

The V call is TRBV6-6, the J call TRBJ2-3, with D tentatively TRBD2 (6 bases). Trimming shortened V by 5 bases and J by 7 bases, and 13 bases separated the two germline ends. The length of the CDR3 is 13 residues. CDR1 and CDR2 (germline): MNHNY, SVGAGI (reference sequence). The CDR3 nucleotides are TGTGCCAGCAGTCGGGACTTGGCGAATACGCAGTATTTT. Translating gives CASSRDLANTQYF.

The gene calls are TRBV5-1 and TRBJ2-1; 7 bases fit TRBD1. This CDR3 region has 14 residues. In germline, CDR1 is SGHRS, CDR2 YFSETQ. After removal of 6 bases from V and 8 bases from J, the junction contained 11 bases not matched to a gene. The CDR3 DNA is TGCGCCAGCACCCCACGAGGGGGCTGGGATGAGCAGTTCTTC. It specifies CASTPRGGWDEQFF. The full variable domain, with the rest looked up from reference TRBV5-1 and TRBJ2-1, is KAGVTQTPRYLIKTRGQQVTLSCSPISGHRSVSWYQQTPGQGLQFLFEYFSETQRNKGNFPGRFSGRQFSNSRSEMNVSTLELGDSALYLCASTPRGGWDEQFFGPGTRLTVL.

The chain is built from TRBV4-1 and TRBJ2-6; a weak D match, TRBD1 (6 bases). With 1 base removed from V and 1 base from J, the gap between germline ends came to 11 bases. The CDR3 is 17 residues long. The germline gives CDR1 MGHRA, CDR2 YSYEKL. The CDR3 is CASSQGQVASGANVLTF. For the CDR3, the DNA is TGCGCCAGCAGCCAAGGACAGGTAGCTTCTGGGGCCAACGTCCTGACTTTC.

The V call is TRBV6-1, the J call TRBJ2-3; D may be TRBD1 (5 bases). V shed 4 bases and J shed 2 bases, with 13 bases lying between them. Germline V gives CDR1 MNHNS, CDR2 SASEGT. This CDR3 has 15 amino acids. CDR3 sequence reads: CASSAATGYTDTQYF. CDR3 sequence (DNA): TGTGCCAGCAGTGCCGCCACAGGATACACAGATACGCAGTATTTT.

The chain is built from TRBV6-5 and TRBJ2-7; 10 bases fit TRBD1. This CDR3 has 15 amino acids. Trimming took 6 bases from V and 3 from J; bases not matched to a gene: 8. Germline CDR1 reads MNHEY; CDR2 reads SVGAGI. The CDR3 spells CASSRRGTGVYEQYF. As DNA, the CDR3 is TGTGCCAGCAGCCGCCGGGGGACAGGGGTCTACGAGCAGTACTTC.

This rearrangement joins TRBV14 to TRBJ2-1, with D possibly being TRBD1 (5 bases). V shed 0 bases and J shed 7 bases, with 19 bases lying between them. The germline gives CDR1 SGHDN, CDR2 FVKESK. The CDR3 extends over 17 amino acids. The DNA of the CDR3 is TGTGCCAGCAGCCAAGATCAAGGACAAAGGCTTGCAAATGAGCAGTTCTTC. It codes for CASSQDQGQRLANEQFF.

The V and J genes are TRBV5-1 and TRBJ2-3; unclear D gene. Germline V gene data show CDR1 as SGHRS and CDR2 as YFSETQ. Trimming removed 1 base at V and 3 bases at J, with 9 bases between. This CDR3 is 14 amino acids long. In DNA form, the CDR3 reads TGCGCCAGCAGCTTGCTACGCGAGACAGATACGCAGTATTTT. Its translation is CASSLLRETDTQYF.

The chain joins TRBV6-5 to TRBJ1-3; a possible D gene is TRBD1 (6 bases). The CDR3 loop spans 13 amino acids. V lost 8 bases, J lost 1 base, and 9 bases lay in between. Germline lookup yields CDR1 MNHEY and CDR2 SVGAGI. CDR3: CASRQASGNTIYF. CDR3 bases: TGTGCCAGCCGACAGGCATCTGGAAACACCATATATTTT.

The chain joins TRBV6-6 to TRBJ1-5; no reliable D call. Germline values: CDR1 MNHNY, CDR2 SVGAGI (reference sequence). This CDR3 is built from 12 residues. The V end was cut by 2 bases, the J end by 7 bases, with 6 bases between. The CDR3 region has the DNA TGTGCCAGCAGTTACCCTCGGCAGCCCCAGCATTTT. It codes for CASSYPRQPQHF.

This chain uses TRBV5-1 with TRBJ1-4; a weak D match, TRBD1 (5 bases). This CDR3 spans 15 amino acids. CDR1 and CDR2 (germline): SGHRS, YFSETQ. Trimming cost V 0 bases and J 3 bases, with 9 bases left between them. CDR3 amino acids: CASSLEGSSNEKLFF. The CDR3, as DNA: TGCGCCAGCAGCTTGGAGGGGTCATCTAATGAAAAACTGTTTTTT. Filled out from reference TRBV5-1 and TRBJ1-4, the complete variable domain reads KAGVTQTPRYLIKTRGQQVTLSCSPISGHRSVSWYQQTPGQGLQFLFEYFSETQRNKGNFPGRFSGRQFSNSRSEMNVSTLELGDSALYLCASSLEGSSNEKLFFGSGTQLSVL.

The rearrangement links TRBV10-3 to TRBJ1-5; 12 bases agree with TRBD1. Germline CDR1 and CDR2: ENHRY and SYGVKD. V shed 1 base and J 7 bases; nucleotides not matched to a gene: 8. This CDR3 spans 17 amino acids. CDR3 amino acids: CAISEFAGQGAEQPQHF. The CDR3 DNA reads as TGTGCCATCAGTGAGTTCGCGGGACAGGGGGCAGAACAGCCCCAGCATTTT.

This chain links TRBV7-9 with TRBJ1-4; TRBD1 might be the D (6 bases). Between the trimmed V and J ends, which lost 5 bases and 6 bases, there was a span of 19 bases. Germline V lookup: CDR1 SEHNR, CDR2 FQNEAQ (reference sequence). CDR3 size: 16 residues. The CDR3 nucleotides read TGTGCCAGCAGCCCCCCTGGGGGCGGTTTATATGAAAAACTGTTTTTT. Amino acid sequence: CASSPPGGGLYEKLFF.

The chain links TRBV18 to TRBJ1-2; D gene unclear. The CDR3 loop spans 15 amino acids. The ends were cut back, 3 bases at V and 3 bases at J, with 14 bases in the middle. Germline CDR1 KGHSH, CDR2 LQKENI. CDR3 DNA sequence: TGTGCCAGCTCACCCTCGGACTACATCGACTATGGCTACACCTTC. Amino acids: CASSPSDYIDYGYTF.

J is TRBJ2-1 and V is TRBV11-1; 8 bases align to TRBD2. Germline CDR1 and CDR2: SGHAT and FQDESV (reference sequence). V was pared by 6 bases and J by 0 bases, with 4 bases of the junction left unmatched. This CDR3 has 15 residues. CDR3 in DNA: TGTGCCAGCAGTCCGGGGGGGAGCTCCTACAATGAGCAGTTCTTC. It specifies CASSPGGSSYNEQFF.

V usage is TRBV5-1 and J usage is TRBJ1-2; 7 bases fit TRBD1. After removal of 4 bases from V and 0 bases from J, the junction contained 9 bases not matched to a gene. Germline V gene lookup returns CDR1 SGHRS and CDR2 YFSETQ. The CDR3 runs 16 residues. CDR3 in DNA: TGCGCCAGCAGCCCCTCGGGAGGGGGCCCTAACTATGGCTACACCTTC. It translates to CASSPSGGGPNYGYTF. Using reference TRBV5-1 and TRBJ1-2 for the parts outside the CDR3, the full variable domain is KAGVTQTPRYLIKTRGQQVTLSCSPISGHRSVSWYQQTPGQGLQFLFEYFSETQRNKGNFPGRFSGRQFSNSRSEMNVSTLELGDSALYLCASSPSGGGPNYGYTFGSGTRLTVV.

This clone was seen only a few times. The J gene is TRBJ2-1, the V gene TRBV6-1; perhaps TRBD1 as D (6 bases). CDR3 length: 15 residues. V lost 3 bases, J lost 2 bases, and 11 bases lay in between. Germline CDR1 MNHNS, CDR2 SASEGT. The CDR3 region has the DNA TGTGCCAGCAGTGACCCAGGGGCGACCTACAATGAGCAGTTCTTC. Translating gives CASSDPGATYNEQFF.

Regarding this clone: The sample holds other DNA sequences that translate to the same CDR3. This chain uses TRBV19 with TRBJ1-6; no clear D gene. The CDR3 contains 14 residues. From germline, CDR1 is LNHDA and CDR2 SQIVND (reference sequence). V was trimmed by 2 bases and J by 6 bases, leaving 8 bases between them. The CDR3 sequence: CASSISGLNSPLHF. The CDR3, as DNA: TGTGCCAGTAGTATATCTGGGCTTAATTCACCCCTCCACTTT. Based on the CDR3 plus reference TRBV19 and TRBJ1-6, the full variable domain is DGGITQSPKYLFRKEGQNVTLSCEQNLNHDAMYWYRQDPGQGLRLIYYSQIVNDFQKGDIAEGYSVSREKKESFPLTVTSAQKNPTAFYLCASSISGLNSPLHFGNGTRLTVT.

The CDR3, as DNA: TGTGCCAGCAGCTTAGCGGGGGGTACAGATACGCAGTATTTT. Its protein product is CASSLAGGTDTQYF. The gene calls are TRBV7-3 and TRBJ2-3; 8 nucleotides align to TRBD2. This CDR3 has 14 amino acids. V lost 2 bases to trimming and J lost 3 bases; unmatched junction nucleotides: 1. Germline V gene data show CDR1 as SGHTA and CDR2 as FQGTGA.

This chain uses TRBV5-1 with TRBJ2-7, with TRBD1 matching 11 bases. This CDR3 spans 16 amino acids. After removal of 3 bases from V and 1 base from J, the junction contained 6 bases not matched to a gene. Germline values: CDR1 SGHRS, CDR2 YFSETQ. CDR3 DNA sequence: TGCGCCAGCAGCTCGTGGGGACAGGGGGATTCCTACGAGCAGTACTTC. Residues: CASSSWGQGDSYEQYF.

The chain carries TRBV5-8 and TRBJ1-5, with a weak D call TRBD1 (5 bases). Germline CDR1 and CDR2: SGHTS and YDEGEE. Trimming stripped 2 bases from V and 5 bases from J, with 8 bases between. The length of the CDR3 is 13 residues. The CDR3 DNA is TGTGCCAGCAGCTTCAGCAGGGATCAGCCCCAGCATTTT. It yields the protein CASSFSRDQPQHF.

The chain carries TRBV10-3 and TRBJ2-7; TRBD1 might be the D (6 bases). V lost 5 bases, J lost 0 bases, and 8 bases lay in between. Germline values: CDR1 ENHRY, CDR2 SYGVKD. This CDR3 is built from 13 residues. The CDR3 protein is CAISPGHSYEQYF. The CDR3 DNA reads TGTGCCATCAGTCCGGGACACTCCTACGAGCAGTACTTC.

The V and J genes are TRBV2 and TRBJ1-6; 11 positions match TRBD1. The V gene's germline CDR1 is SNHLY and CDR2 FYNNEI. The CDR3 spans 16 residues. V was pared by 6 bases and J by 2 bases, with 3 bases of the junction left unmatched. CDR3 sequence reads: CASSGTGGTYNSPLHF. CDR3 sequence (DNA): TGTGCCAGCAGCGGGACAGGGGGTACCTATAATTCACCCCTCCACTTT. The complete variable domain, with remaining parts taken from reference TRBV2 and TRBJ1-6, reads EPEVTQTPSHQVTQMGQEVILRCVPISNHLYFYWYRQILGQKVEFLVSFYNNEISEKSEIFDDQFSVERPDGSNFTLKIRSTKLEDSAMYFCASSGTGGTYNSPLHFGNGTRLTVT.

V gene TRBV9 combines with J gene TRBJ2-5; 11 bases map to TRBD2. CDR1 is SGDLS and CDR2 is YYNGEE in the germline V gene. Germline trimming cut 5 bases from V and 4 bases from J; bases unmatched to any gene: 1. This CDR3 has 13 amino acids. CDR3 amino acids: CASSSGGVETQYF. The CDR3 DNA is TGTGCCAGCAGTAGCGGGGGGGTAGAGACCCAGTACTTC. The full variable domain, its missing parts supplied by reference TRBV9 and TRBJ2-5, is DSGVTQTPKHLITATGQRVTLRCSPRSGDLSVYWYQQSLDQGLQFLIQYYNGEERAKGNILERFSAQQFPDLHSELNLSSLELGDSALYFCASSSGGVETQYFGPGTRLLVL.

This chain connects TRBV27 to TRBJ2-2; weak D call: TRBD2 (5 bases). The CDR3 extends over 16 amino acids. The germline V gene has CDR1 MNHEY and CDR2 SMNVEV (reference sequence). Trimming stripped 6 bases from V and 5 bases from J, with 19 bases between. The CDR3 sequence is CASSLIPARGTGELFF. The CDR3 DNA reads TGTGCCAGCAGCCTAATCCCCGCCCGGGGTACCGGGGAGCTGTTTTTT.

This clone was found a few times. The chain carries TRBV5-6 and TRBJ2-7; 7 nucleotides align to TRBD1. CDR1 is SGHDT, CDR2 YYEEEE, per germline. This CDR3 region has 14 residues. Losses at the gene ends were 0 bases for V and 5 bases for J; bases not matched to a gene: 5. The CDR3 here is CASSLDYRGNEQYF. CDR3 nucleotide sequence: TGTGCCAGCAGCTTGGACTACAGGGGAAACGAGCAGTACTTC.

The V and J genes are TRBV28 and TRBJ2-7; maybe TRBD2 (5 bases). The CDR3 contains 15 residues. Germline V gene lookup returns CDR1 MDHEN and CDR2 SYDVKM. Trimming pared 2 bases from V and 2 bases from J, leaving 13 bases between. The CDR3: CASSLEISAAYEQYF. The CDR3 DNA is TGTGCCAGCAGTTTAGAGATTAGCGCGGCCTACGAGCAGTACTTC.

This clone showed up just once. The chain carries TRBV18 and TRBJ1-2, with no clear D. Looked up from germline, CDR1 is KGHSH and CDR2 is LQKENI. Trimming shortened V by 6 bases and J by 2 bases, and 10 bases separated the two germline ends. The CDR3 is made up of 13 amino acids. CDR3 sequence reads: CASSSLQNYGYTF. The CDR3 region has the DNA TGTGCCAGCTCTTCCCTTCAGAACTATGGCTACACCTTC.

The rearrangement links TRBV4-1 to TRBJ1-1; D unclear. Germline assignment: CDR1 MGHRA and CDR2 YSYEKL. The length of the CDR3 is 15 residues. V was trimmed by 4 bases and J by 4 bases, leaving 16 bases between them. The DNA for the CDR3 is TGCGCCAGCAGCCCCTTTCCGGGGATCGGCACTGAAGCTTTCTTT. Translation gives CASSPFPGIGTEAFF.

This chain uses TRBV7-9 with TRBJ2-7; D may be TRBD1 (5 bases). Germline-derived CDR1 and CDR2 are SEHNR and FQNEAQ (reference sequence). CDR3 length equals 15 residues. V lost 5 bases to trimming and J lost 2 bases, with 16 bases between them. CDR3 DNA: TGTGCCAGCAGCCCGGGTGGGGCAAGAACCTACGAGCAGTACTTC. Translation gives CASSPGGARTYEQYF.

This clone appeared many times. The CDR3 region is CASSLAGDSYGYTF. Here the CDR3 DNA reads TGTGCCAGCAGCTTAGCTGGGGACAGCTATGGCTACACCTTC. The chain combines TRBV7-2 with TRBJ1-2, with TRBD1 matching over 7 bases. Germline loops: CDR1 SGHTA, CDR2 FQGNSA. The length of the CDR3 is 14 residues. Germline trimming cut 0 bases from V and 4 bases from J; bases unmatched to any gene: 2.

V gene TRBV7-2 combines with J gene TRBJ2-2; 7 bases are shared with TRBD1. Germline V lookup: CDR1 SGHTA, CDR2 FQGNSA. The CDR3 has 14 residues. Trimming took 6 bases from V and 4 from J; bases not matched to a gene: 5. CDR3 DNA sequence: TGTGCCAGCAGACCCCCAGGGGGCACCGGGGAGCTGTTTTTT. Its protein is CASRPPGGTGELFF.

This rearrangement joins TRBV7-2 to TRBJ2-3; the D gene is possibly TRBD1 (6 bases). CDR1 is SGHTA and CDR2 is FQGNSA in the germline V gene. V was cut by 1 base and J by 4 bases, with 15 bases left in between. This CDR3 is 16 amino acids long. The CDR3 DNA reads TGTGCCAGCAGCTTAGAGGGCAGGGGTCGATCAGATACGCAGTATTTT. As protein: CASSLEGRGRSDTQYF. Filled out from reference TRBV7-2 and TRBJ2-3, the complete variable domain reads GAGVSQSPSNKVTEKGKDVELRCDPISGHTALYWYRQSLGQGLEFLIYFQGNSAPDKSGLPSDRFSAERTGGSVSTLTIQRTQQEDSAVYLCASSLEGRGRSDTQYFGPGTRLTVL.